The 10 T cell receptor beta chains below all came from one sample that was sequenced in a study of PD-1 blockade in mismatch repair-deficient tumors. The table came from immunoSEQ multiplex PCR; TCRdb's copy has only in-frame clones and leaves some out. The table has about 49,000 clones, under 85% seen once. Sequencing used PBMCs, obtained before pembrolizumab treatment. These receptors were collected from an adult with mismatch repair-deficient cancer.

The chain uses TRBV5-1 and TRBJ2-5; tentatively, D is TRBD1 (6 bases). Germline CDR1 and CDR2: SGHRS and YFSETQ. The CDR3 loop spans 13 amino acids. V gave up 2 bases and J gave up 2 bases, with 7 bases separating them. The CDR3 nucleotides read TGCGCCAGCAGCTTCCAGGGGCAAGAGACCCAGTACTTC. Translating gives CASSFQGQETQYF.

V and J are TRBV9 and TRBJ2-6; 11 bases fit TRBD1. CDR1 SGDLS and CDR2 YYNGEE come from the germline V gene. Trimming removed 5 bases from V and 2 bases from J; junction bases left unmatched: 12. The CDR3 runs 19 residues. CDR3 DNA sequence: TGTGCCAGCAGTCGATGGGAACGGGACAGGGGGACTGGGGCCAACGTCCTGACTTTC. As protein: CASSRWERDRGTGANVLTF.

The chain recombines TRBV15 with TRBJ1-4, with a tentative D call TRBD1 (5 bases). Germline CDR1 and CDR2: LNHNV and YYDKDF (reference sequence). The length of the CDR3 is 13 residues. V was shortened by 1 base and J by 5 bases, with 5 bases between the two germline ends. DNA of the CDR3: TGTGCCACCAGCAGAGGGGACAATGAAAAACTGTTTTTT. It specifies CATSRGDNEKLFF.

V usage is TRBV6-5 and J usage is TRBJ1-5, with a weak D call TRBD1 (5 bases). V lost 2 bases to trimming and J lost 7 bases, with 12 bases between them. Germline V gene data show CDR1 as MNHEY and CDR2 as SVGAGI. The CDR3 has 14 amino acids. The CDR3 DNA follows: TGTGCCAGCAGTTACGGCAGGGATAAACAGCCCCAGCATTTT. It encodes CASSYGRDKQPQHF.

The rearrangement joins TRBV13 to TRBJ2-7; weak D call: TRBD2 (5 bases). The CDR3 contains 11 residues. Germline loops: CDR1 PRHDT, CDR2 FYEKMQ (reference sequence). V was cut by 8 bases and J by 8 bases, with 13 bases left in between. CDR3 bases: TGTGCCAGCGCTGCCGGAGGAAAGCAGTACTTC. As protein: CASAAGGKQYF.

The rearrangement uses TRBV27 and TRBJ2-1; D possibly corresponds to TRBD1 (5 bases). The CDR3 is made up of 15 amino acids. Germline assignment: CDR1 MNHEY and CDR2 SMNVEV (reference sequence). Trimming took off 2 bases at V and 8 bases at J, with 16 bases between the two ends. In DNA, the CDR3 is TGTGCCAGCAGTTTAGGGCGGAGTTTCAGGGATGAGCAGTTCTTC. This encodes CASSLGRSFRDEQFF.

This clone appeared once. This sequence joins TRBV5-6 and TRBJ1-1; D is undetermined. Trimming stripped 3 bases from V and 1 base from J, with 7 bases between. The germline gives CDR1 SGHDT, CDR2 YYEEEE. CDR3 length equals 13 residues. In nucleotides, the CDR3 is TGTGCCAGCAGCTACCGACCGAACACTGAAGCTTTCTTT. As protein: CASSYRPNTEAFF.

This clone was detected only once. The V call is TRBV6-5, the J call TRBJ1-3, with D perhaps matching TRBD1 (5 bases). Germline V gene lookup returns CDR1 MNHEY and CDR2 SVGAGI. V lost 7 bases, J lost 3 bases, and 13 bases lay in between. This CDR3 has 14 amino acids. The CDR3: CASKNGQGGNTIYF. Here the CDR3 DNA reads TGTGCCAGCAAAAACGGGCAGGGTGGAAACACCATATATTTT.

V is TRBV5-4 and J is TRBJ2-1, with 7 nucleotides matching TRBD2. Germline lookup yields CDR1 SGHNT and CDR2 YYREEE (reference sequence). Germline trimming cut 2 bases from V and 5 bases from J; bases unmatched to any gene: 1. This CDR3 has 13 residues. CDR3 in amino acids: CASSFLADNEQFF. DNA for the CDR3: TGTGCCAGCAGCTTCCTAGCGGACAATGAGCAGTTCTTC.

The chain uses TRBV28 and TRBJ1-1; tentative D call: TRBD1 (6 bases). Germline loops: CDR1 MDHEN, CDR2 SYDVKM. The CDR3 is 13 amino acids. V shed 5 bases and J shed 0 bases, with 7 bases lying between them. CDR3 residues: CASSGQMNTEAFF. The DNA of the CDR3 is TGTGCCAGCAGTGGACAGATGAACACTGAAGCTTTCTTT.